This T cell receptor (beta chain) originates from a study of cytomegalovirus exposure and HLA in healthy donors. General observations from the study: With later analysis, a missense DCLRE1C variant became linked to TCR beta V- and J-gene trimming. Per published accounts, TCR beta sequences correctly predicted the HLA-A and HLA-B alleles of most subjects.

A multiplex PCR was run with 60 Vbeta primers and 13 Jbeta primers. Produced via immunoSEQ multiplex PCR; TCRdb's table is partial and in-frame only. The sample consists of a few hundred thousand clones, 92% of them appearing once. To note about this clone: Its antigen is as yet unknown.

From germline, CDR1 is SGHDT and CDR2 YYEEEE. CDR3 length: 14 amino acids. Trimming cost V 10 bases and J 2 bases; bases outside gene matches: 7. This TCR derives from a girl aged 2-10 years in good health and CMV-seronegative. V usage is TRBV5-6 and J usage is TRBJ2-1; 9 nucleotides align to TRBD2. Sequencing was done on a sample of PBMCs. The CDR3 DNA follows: TGTGCCTCCCAAGCGGGAGGAACCTACAATGAGCAGTTCTTC. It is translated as CASQAGGTYNEQFF.